This T cell receptor beta chain was sequenced during a study of glioma-infiltrating T cells after dendritic cell vaccination. On the study more broadly: Autologous tumor lysate was loaded overnight onto monocyte-derived dendritic cells grown seven days with IL-4 and GM-CSF.

The protocol was immunoSEQ multiplex PCR, while the TCRdb copy is restricted to in-frame clones and leaves out a portion. This table holds 75,000 to 95,000 clones, over 75% found once. CDR1 is KGHSH and CDR2 is LQKENI in the germline V gene. V was clipped by 4 bases and J by 5 bases; unmatched bases: 8. The CDR3 totals 15 residues. This sample's time point: after dendritic cell vaccination, including at tumor progression/relapse. The chain carries TRBV18 and TRBJ2-5, with 9 bases identical to TRBD1. The receptor comes from a human donor with glioblastoma. The sequenced sample was blood, obtained after dendritic cell vaccination. CDR3 nucleotide sequence: TGTGCCAGCTCACAACCCGGGACAGGGAGCGAGACCCAGTACTTC. It yields the protein CASSQPGTGSETQYF. Full variable domain (missing parts from reference TRBV18 and TRBJ2-5): NAGVMQNPRHLVRRRGQEARLRCSPMKGHSHVYWYRQLPEEGLKFMVYLQKENIIDESGMPKERFSAEFPKEGPSILRIQQVVRGDSAAYFCASSQPGTGSETQYFGPGTRLLVL.